The 15 T cell receptor beta chains presented below share a single source sample, sequenced in a study of cytomegalovirus exposure and HLA in healthy donors. PCR employed 60 Vbeta and 13 Jbeta primers. Clones were read by immunoSEQ multiplex PCR, and TCRdb kept only the in-frame ones, dropping some. The sample carries more than 95,000 clones, around 78% recorded once. The material sequenced was PBMCs. Every receptor here comes from a male donor in good health and CMV-seronegative.

The chain recombines TRBV2 with TRBJ2-1, with 10 bases that match TRBD1. The CDR3 totals 13 residues. With V trimmed by 8 bases and J by 6 bases, 4 bases remained unmatched. Germline V gene data show CDR1 as SNHLY and CDR2 as FYNNEI. Here the CDR3 reads CASQGQGGNEQFF. The CDR3 DNA reads TGTGCCAGCCAAGGACAGGGGGGCAATGAGCAGTTCTTC.

This clone was seen a handful of times. This chain joins TRBV4-3 and TRBJ1-1; TRBD1 might be the D (5 bases). The V gene's germline CDR1 is LGHNA and CDR2 YSLEER. The ends were cut back, 1 base at V and 9 bases at J, with 12 bases in the middle. The CDR3 totals 13 residues. CDR3 residues: CASSQGQPGQAFF. CDR3 sequence (DNA): TGCGCCAGCAGCCAAGGACAGCCGGGTCAAGCTTTCTTT.

The rearrangement uses TRBV11-1 and TRBJ1-5; no clear D. V was shortened by 2 bases and J by 9 bases, with 11 bases between the two germline ends. The CDR3 spans 13 residues. Per the germline V gene, CDR1 is SGHAT and CDR2 is FQDESV (reference sequence). DNA of the CDR3: TGTGCCAGCAGCTTAACCACGGAGGGGCCCCAGCATTTT. Amino acids: CASSLTTEGPQHF.

The chain has TRBV5-1 and TRBJ2-3; 7 bases are a match to TRBD2. V was clipped by 3 bases and J by 1 base; unmatched bases: 8. Germline V gene lookup returns CDR1 SGHRS and CDR2 YFSETQ. This CDR3 contains 16 residues. CDR3 bases: TGCGCCAGCAGCTCGGGCGGGGGTAGCGGCACAGATACGCAGTATTTT. This codes for CASSSGGGSGTDTQYF.

The chain combines TRBV6-1 with TRBJ2-1, with 9 bases matching TRBD1. The CDR3 runs 17 residues. V gave up 0 bases and J gave up 7 bases; unmatched junction bases: 10. CDR1 MNHNS and CDR2 SASEGT come from the germline V gene. Here the CDR3 reads CASSEAITEQGANEQFF. The CDR3 DNA reads as TGTGCCAGCAGTGAAGCCATTACGGAACAGGGGGCGAATGAGCAGTTCTTC.

The V gene is TRBV7-3, the J gene TRBJ2-5, with 11 bases identical to TRBD2. The J call may be wrong; the DNA end is better matched by TRBJ2-7. The germline gives CDR1 SGHTA, CDR2 FQGTGA. The CDR3 contains 16 residues. The CDR3 region is CASSLLGLAGGYEQYF. CDR3 sequence (DNA): TGTGCCAGCAGCTTGCTGGGGCTAGCGGGAGGTTACGAGCAGTACTTC.

The table lists this clone with a few counts. The chain combines TRBV30 with TRBJ2-5; D may be TRBD1 (6 bases). Deletions cut 0 bases from V and 3 bases from J, with 8 bases between. The CDR3 covers 13 residues. Germline V gene sequence: CDR1 GTSNPN, CDR2 SVGIG (reference sequence). The CDR3 protein is CAWSVSGEETQYF. In nucleotides, the CDR3 is TGTGCCTGGAGTGTTTCAGGGGAAGAGACCCAGTACTTC.

This clone was recorded only once. The CDR3 loop is CSGGTATNTGELFF. The CDR3 DNA follows: TGCAGCGGGGGGACTGCCACGAACACCGGGGAGCTGTTTTTT. This chain connects TRBV29-1 to TRBJ2-2; a possible D gene is TRBD2 (6 bases). V shed 7 bases and J shed 0 bases, with 12 bases lying between them. The CDR3 has 14 residues. The germline V gene has CDR1 SQVTM and CDR2 ANQGSEA.

The chain employs TRBV29-1 and TRBJ2-6; D not resolved. This CDR3 has 12 residues. The germline gives CDR1 SQVTM, CDR2 ANQGSEA. Deletions cut 7 bases from V and 1 base from J, with 5 bases between. The CDR3 sequence is CSGASGANVLTF. For the CDR3, the DNA is TGCAGCGGGGCTTCTGGGGCCAACGTCCTGACTTTC.

The J gene is TRBJ2-4, the V gene TRBV28; D is uncertain. Trimming pared 2 bases from V and 0 bases from J, leaving 5 bases between. The CDR3 consists of 14 residues. Looked up from germline, CDR1 is MDHEN and CDR2 is SYDVKM. The chain's CDR3 is CASSLSIAKNIQYF. The CDR3 region has the DNA TGTGCCAGCAGTTTAAGCATAGCCAAAAACATTCAGTACTTC.

CDR3 loop: CASSPGPGYGYTF. The CDR3 coding sequence is TGTGCCAGCAGTCCTGGACCGGGGTATGGCTACACCTTC. This rearrangement joins TRBV28 to TRBJ1-2; the D is unclear. This CDR3 is built from 13 residues. CDR1 is MDHEN and CDR2 is SYDVKM in the germline V gene. V shed 5 bases and J shed 5 bases, with 12 bases lying between them.

The chain joins TRBV27 to TRBJ1-2; tentatively, D is TRBD1 (5 bases). V was trimmed by 5 bases and J by 1 base, leaving 8 bases between them. Per the germline V gene, CDR1 is MNHEY and CDR2 is SMNVEV (reference sequence). The CDR3 consists of 13 residues. The CDR3 here is CASSLRDNYGYTF. CDR3 bases: TGTGCCAGCAGTCTCAGGGATAACTATGGCTACACCTTC.

This clone has only a few counts. The chain is built from TRBV4-1 and TRBJ1-2; 8 bases are a match to TRBD1. The J segment lost 2 bases and the V segment lost 4 bases, leaving 3 bases of the junction unmatched. This CDR3 is 14 amino acids long. Germline V CDR1 and CDR2: MGHRA, YSYEKL. CDR3 residues: CASSLGTGNYGYTF. CDR3 DNA sequence: TGCGCCAGCAGCCTCGGGACAGGAAACTATGGCTACACCTTC.

The V and J genes are TRBV19 and TRBJ2-1; 11 bases line up with TRBD2. The CDR3 consists of 16 residues. Trimming cost V 3 bases and J 10 bases; bases outside gene matches: 11. CDR1 and CDR2 (germline): LNHDA, SQIVND (reference sequence). CDR3 sequence (DNA): TGTGCCAGTAGTATTTCTATAGCGGGAGGGAGCGGCGAGCAGTTCTTC. It is translated as CASSISIAGGSGEQFF. Full variable domain (remainder filled in from reference TRBV19 and TRBJ2-1): DGGITQSPKYLFRKEGQNVTLSCEQNLNHDAMYWYRQDPGQGLRLIYYSQIVNDFQKGDIAEGYSVSREKKESFPLTVTSAQKNPTAFYLCASSISIAGGSGEQFFGPGTRLTVL.

The V and J genes are TRBV11-1 and TRBJ2-1; a possible D gene is TRBD1 (6 bases). This CDR3 is built from 14 residues. The V end was cut by 5 bases, the J end by 3 bases, with 11 bases between. The germline gives CDR1 SGHAT, CDR2 FQDESV (reference sequence). In nucleotides, the CDR3 is TGTGCCAGCAGCGAGAGGGGGATCTACAATGAGCAGTTCTTC. Its translation is CASSERGIYNEQFF.